This TCR beta chain was sequenced during a study of cytomegalovirus exposure and HLA in healthy donors. Points from the study as a whole: Researchers counted 150 to 200 TCR beta chains as cytomegalovirus-associated.

TCRdb's table, derived via immunoSEQ multiplex PCR, lists solely in-frame clones and lacks some. The data show about 190,000 clones, roughly 88% seen once. As regards this clone: Antigen: not known.

The CDR3 is 15 amino acids. In germline, CDR1 is SGHVS, CDR2 FNYEAQ. Trimming shortened V by 2 bases and J by 8 bases, and 16 bases separated the two germline ends. The V call is TRBV7-6, the J call TRBJ2-1; D may be TRBD2 (6 bases). The origin of this receptor is a woman aged 18-29 years in good health and CMV-seronegative. The sample taken for sequencing was PBMCs. The CDR3 DNA is TGTGCCAGCAGCTTATCCCCTCGGGAGCTCGATGAGCAGTTCTTC. It yields the protein CASSLSPRELDEQFF.